This record concerns one TCR beta chain sequence. The antigen is undetermined. This sample is drawn from a study of T cell repertoires in cytomegalovirus infection. Whole-study context: Evidence of both CMV infection and a matching HLA type came from public TCR beta signatures.

Trimming took off 7 bases at V and 5 bases at J, with 12 bases between the two ends. This CDR3 spans 14 amino acids. Per germline, CDR1 MNHNS and CDR2 SASEGT. Study-level results: The ex vivo response was dominated by HLA-C-restricted CMV-specific TCR beta clonotypes. Public TCR beta family frequency separated CMV-and-HLA carriers, including in an independent cohort.

In TCRdb, the reads were re-called with MiXCR into one record per CDR3 protein. The sample has around 240,000 distinct CDR3 sequences; approximately 24% are singletons. The sequenced material came from CD8+ T cells from PBMCs. The V gene is TRBV6-1, the J gene TRBJ1-6; possible D gene TRBD1, 5 bases. The TCR was taken from a human donor in good health (CMV status not recorded). Some clones in this sample may be carry-over from other donors' samples. In DNA, the CDR3 is TGTGCCAGCACCCCTCAGGGAGATAATTCACCCCTCCACTTT. It encodes CASTPQGDNSPLHF.